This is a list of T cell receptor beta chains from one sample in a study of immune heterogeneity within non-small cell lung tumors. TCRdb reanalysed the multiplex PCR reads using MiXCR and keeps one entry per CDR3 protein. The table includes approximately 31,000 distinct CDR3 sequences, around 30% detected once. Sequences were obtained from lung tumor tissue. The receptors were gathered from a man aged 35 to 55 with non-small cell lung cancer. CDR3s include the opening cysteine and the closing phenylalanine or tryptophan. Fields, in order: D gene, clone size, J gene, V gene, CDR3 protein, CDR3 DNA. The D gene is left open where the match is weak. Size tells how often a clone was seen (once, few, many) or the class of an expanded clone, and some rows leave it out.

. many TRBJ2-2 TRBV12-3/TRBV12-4 CASSLRGGNTGELFF TGTGCCAGCAGTTTACGCGGCGGGAACACCGGGGAGCTGTTTTTT
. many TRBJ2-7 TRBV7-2 CASSSTGEAYEQYF TGTGCCAGCAGCTCAACAGGGGAGGCCTACGAGCAGTACTTC
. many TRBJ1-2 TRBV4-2 CASSQGAGDYGYTF TGTGCCAGCAGCCAAGGGGCAGGGGATTATGGCTACACCTTC
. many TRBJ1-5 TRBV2 CASSVKGGNQPQHF TGTGCCAGCAGTGTAAAAGGGGGCAATCAGCCCCAGCATTTT
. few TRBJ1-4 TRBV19 CASSIGGGKLFF TGTGCCAGTAGTATTGGGGGTGGAAAACTGTTTTTT
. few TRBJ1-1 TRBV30 CACGRKGGGKTEAFF TGTGCCTGCGGAAGGAAGGGAGGTGGGAAGACTGAAGCTTTCTTT
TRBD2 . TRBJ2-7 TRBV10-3 CAIRTSAGFYEQYF TGTGCCATCAGAACGTCAGCGGGATTCTACGAGCAGTACTTC
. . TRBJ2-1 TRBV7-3 CASSLSGNSDNEHFF TGTGCCAGCAGCTTAAGCGGTAACTCCGACAATGAGCATTTCTTC
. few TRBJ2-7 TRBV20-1 CSAKTGGDEQYF TGCAGTGCTAAGACTGGCGGGGACGAGCAGTACTTC
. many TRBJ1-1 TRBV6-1 CASRDRQAQNTEAFF TGTGCCAGCAGGGACCGACAGGCGCAGAACACTGAAGCTTTCTTT
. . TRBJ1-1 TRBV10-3 CAISGGAGMDTEAFF TGTGCCATCAGTGGGGGGGCGGGTATGGACACTGAAGCTTTCTTT
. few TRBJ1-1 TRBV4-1 CASSQEPVGSILAEAFF TGCGCCAGCAGCCAAGAGCCAGTGGGCAGCATTTTGGCTGAAGCTTTCTTT
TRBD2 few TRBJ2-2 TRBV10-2 CASTAPTSGTQPPLGTGELFF TGCGCCAGCACCGCCCCGACTAGCGGAACCCAACCACCCCTGGGGACCGGGGAGCTGTTTTTT
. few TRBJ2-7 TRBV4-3 CASSQAGGSGYEQYF TGCGCCAGCAGCCAAGCCGGGGGTAGCGGCTACGAGCAGTACTTC
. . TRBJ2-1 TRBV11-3 CASSVGQKGNEQFF TGTGCCAGCAGCGTCGGACAGAAGGGCAATGAGCAGTTCTTC
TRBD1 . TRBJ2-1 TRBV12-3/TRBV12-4 CASSSGQGETLRHDDEQFF TGTGCCAGCAGCTCAGGACAGGGTGAAACCCTCCGGCATGACGATGAGCAGTTCTTC
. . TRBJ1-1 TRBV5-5 CASSLEGFEAFF TGTGCCAGCAGCTTGGAAGGGTTCGAAGCTTTCTTT
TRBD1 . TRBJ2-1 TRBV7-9 CASSSTGFGHEQFF TGTGCCAGCAGCTCGACAGGGTTTGGTCACGAGCAGTTCTTC
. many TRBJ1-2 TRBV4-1 CASSQGDGRYYGYTF TGCGCCAGCAGCCAGGGGGACGGGCGGTACTATGGCTACACCTTC